This record covers a single T cell receptor (beta chain). Repertoires were generated with immunoSEQ multiplex PCR, while TCRdb's copy carries only in-frame clones and drops some. The top ten hold roughly 0.84% of the sample, which has about 100,000 clones, about four fifths seen once. The CDR3 length is 14 residues. CDR1 is MDHEN, CDR2 SYDVKM, per germline. Trimming shortened V by 6 bases and J by 10 bases, and 21 bases separated the two germline ends. The data stem from a study of radiotherapy plus CTLA-4 blockade in lung cancer. This clonotype was obtained from a human donor with non-small cell lung cancer who had stable disease on radiotherapy plus ipilimumab. The chain uses TRBV28 and TRBJ1-1; D unresolved. The material was peripheral blood, obtained from a patient treated with radiotherapy plus ipilimumab. The CDR3 region has the DNA TGTGCCAGCAGAATGGACCGGGTACGGTTCGGAGCTTTCTTT. Translated, it gives CASRMDRVRFGAFF.